The clone carrying this T cell receptor (beta chain) showed up many times. What it binds is not known. The data were obtained in a study of T cell repertoires in cytomegalovirus infection. From the reads, TCRdb called clonotypes with MiXCR, one entry per CDR3 protein. Among fewer than 70,000 distinct CDR3 sequences, approximately 30% were seen once, and the ten largest hold 45% to 65%. Study results and caveats: In two of eight donors, the top clonotype was HLA-C-restricted CMV-specific.

V was cut by 0 bases and J by 5 bases, with 18 bases left in between. The CDR3 runs to 17 residues. Germline lookup yields CDR1 MGHRA and CDR2 YSYEKL. Sequenced material: CD8+ T cells from cultured PBMCs, taken from culture after CMV antigen stimulation. This chain connects TRBV4-1 to TRBJ2-3, with D possibly being TRBD2 (5 bases). This TCR was sampled from a human donor in good health (CMV status not recorded). Some clones in this sample may be carry-over from other donors' samples. This chain's CDR3 is CASSQEVGRGVRDTQYF. CDR3 DNA: TGCGCCAGCAGCCAAGAAGTAGGACGGGGAGTTCGAGATACGCAGTATTTT.